This T cell receptor beta chain comes out of a study of cytomegalovirus exposure and HLA in healthy donors. Study information: The 550 to 700 first-cohort repertoires and the 120 or so validation repertoires shared the same platform, a later analysis reported. Study-level points and caveats: Specific recognition of CMV antigens was confirmed in vitro for a few chains (all CMV-associated). Subsequent analysis showed first-cohort TCR clusters tending to co-occur in more than 90 validation repertoires.

The CDR3 loop spans 15 amino acids. Germline V lookup: CDR1 MNHEY, CDR2 SMNVEV (reference sequence). Trimming stripped 0 bases from V and 0 bases from J, with 8 bases between. A word on this clone: Antigen unknown.

Sequenced by immunoSEQ multiplex PCR; TCRdb stores in-frame clones only, minus some. Altogether roughly 150,000 clones are present, roughly nine tenths being singletons, with the ten largest covering roughly 5.8%. The donors were members of the validation cohort comprising approximately 120 subjects, separate from the roughly 700-subject first cohort. The TCR originated in a woman in her 30s in good health and CMV-seronegative. The sample was PBMCs. The gene calls are TRBV27 and TRBJ1-1; D uncertain. DNA for the CDR3: TGTGCCAGCAGTTTATCGAAATACATGAACACTGAAGCTTTCTTT. It translates to CASSLSKYMNTEAFF.